These T cell receptor beta chains were read from a single sample in a study of OX40 agonist ivuxolimab in advanced cancers. Profiled with immunoSEQ multiplex PCR; TCRdb holds only in-frame clones, not every one. The sample includes under 85,000 clones, about 87% of them seen just once. Source: CD4+ or CD8+ T cells sorted from blood, taken in a trial of the OX40 agonist ivuxolimab. These receptor sequences come from an adult with an advanced solid tumor such as melanoma, head and neck, liver or kidney cancer. Each CDR3 is given with its conserved first and last residue. Fields, in order: J gene, V gene, clone size, D gene, CDR3 protein, CDR3 DNA. D genes are given only for firm matches. Not all rows give a size; the values are once, few, many and, for expanded clones, a class.

J: TRBJ2-3; V: TRBV29-1; size: .; D: .; CDR3: CSVVKMEDGTDTQYF; DNA: TGCAGCGTTGTCAAAATGGAAGATGGCACAGATACGCAGTATTTT
J: TRBJ1-2; V: TRBV5-1; size: once; D: TRBD1; CDR3: CASSLAQGARNYGYTF; DNA: TGCGCCAGCAGCTTGGCTCAGGGGGCGAGAAACTATGGCTACACCTTC
J: TRBJ2-6; V: TRBV19; size: .; D: .; CDR3: CASSIGTRSGSGANVLTF; DNA: TGTGCCAGTAGTATAGGAACAAGAAGCGGGTCTGGGGCCAACGTCCTGACTTTC
J: TRBJ1-1; V: TRBV7-2; size: .; D: .; CDR3: CASSLVGRQNTEAFF; DNA: TGTGCCAGCAGCTTAGTGGGCAGACAGAACACTGAAGCTTTCTTT
J: TRBJ2-5; V: TRBV5-5; size: .; D: .; CDR3: CASSAATGNGETQYF; DNA: TGTGCCAGCAGCGCCGCCACAGGGAATGGCGAGACCCAGTACTTC
J: TRBJ2-2; V: TRBV21-1; size: .; D: .; CDR3: CASSVGRTGTGELFF; DNA: TGTGCCAGCAGCGTAGGTCGGACAGGAACCGGGGAGCTGTTTTTT
J: TRBJ1-1; V: TRBV28; size: once; D: TRBD1; CDR3: CASSLGQGALYTEAFF; DNA: TGTGCCAGCAGCCTAGGACAGGGAGCATTGTACACTGAAGCTTTCTTT
J: TRBJ2-5; V: TRBV28; size: .; D: .; CDR3: CASTPGLPLTAQYF; DNA: TGTGCCAGCACCCCCGGACTCCCCTTGACGGCCCAGTACTTC
J: TRBJ1-2; V: TRBV30; size: .; D: TRBD1; CDR3: CAWTPSGTAGYTF; DNA: TGTGCCTGGACCCCTTCCGGGACAGCCGGCTACACCTTC
J: TRBJ2-7; V: TRBV5-1; size: .; D: .; CDR3: CASSFGGYEQYF; DNA: TGCGCCAGCAGCTTTGGGGGTTACGAGCAGTACTTC
J: TRBJ1-4; V: TRBV4-3; size: .; D: .; CDR3: CASSQEVGSAEKLFF; DNA: TGCGCCAGCAGCCAAGAGGTCGGGTCAGCTGAAAAACTGTTTTTT
J: TRBJ1-1; V: TRBV19; size: .; D: TRBD1; CDR3: CASSTDRGNTEAFF; DNA: TGTGCCAGTAGTACGGACAGGGGGAACACTGAAGCTTTCTTT
J: TRBJ2-7; V: TRBV11-2; size: .; D: TRBD2; CDR3: CASSLETSGRVYEQYF; DNA: TGTGCCAGCAGCTTAGAGACAAGCGGGAGGGTATACGAGCAGTACTTC
J: TRBJ1-5; V: TRBV15; size: .; D: TRBD1; CDR3: CATSRVRGLGTGQNQPQHF; DNA: TGTGCCACCAGCAGAGTGAGGGGGTTGGGGACAGGGCAAAATCAGCCCCAGCATTTT
J: TRBJ1-3; V: TRBV6-5; size: .; D: TRBD1; CDR3: CASSYGRQGSGNTIYF; DNA: TGTGCCAGCAGTTACGGGCGACAGGGCTCTGGAAACACCATATATTTT
J: TRBJ1-3; V: TRBV6-6; size: .; D: TRBD1; CDR3: CASSYLTGDSGNTIYF; DNA: TGTGCCAGCAGTTACCTGACAGGGGACTCTGGAAACACCATATATTTT
J: TRBJ1-1; V: TRBV5-1; size: few; D: .; CDR3: CASSLAPATWGTEAFF; DNA: TGCGCCAGCAGCTTGGCGCCAGCCACTTGGGGCACTGAAGCTTTCTTT
J: TRBJ2-5; V: TRBV6-1; size: .; D: TRBD2; CDR3: CASTTSGSRETQYF; DNA: TGTGCCAGCACGACTAGCGGGAGTCGAGAGACCCAGTACTTC
J: TRBJ1-1; V: TRBV18; size: .; D: .; CDR3: CASSKEGNTEAFF; DNA: TGTGCCAGCTCAAAGGAGGGGAACACTGAAGCTTTTTTT
J: TRBJ2-1; V: TRBV5-1; size: .; D: .; CDR3: CASSLGQLNEQFF; DNA: TGCGCCAGCAGCTTGGGACAGCTCAATGAGCAGTTCTTC
J: TRBJ1-1; V: TRBV5-1; size: few; D: .; CDR3: CASSLGGPNTEAFF; DNA: TGCGCCAGCAGCTTGGGGGGGCCTAACACTGAAGCTTTCTTT